These 18 T cell receptor beta chains were all obtained from the same sample, sequenced in a study of CD8+ T cells in alopecia areata. cDNA prepared by RNA extraction and subsequent reverse transcription served as the template for sequencing. Profiling relied on immunoSEQ multiplex PCR, and the TCRdb table lists in-frame clones only, not all of them. The profile shows under 150,000 clones, more than 45% of them singletons. The treatment is: oral pan-JAK inhibitor, 5-10 mg twice daily. The specimen comprised CD4+ T cells sorted from blood, sampled at week 4, from a patient treated with tofacitinib. The receptors come from a human donor with alopecia areata.

The CDR3 DNA reads as TGCGCCAGCAGCGTTAGCGGGCCCAGCACAGATACGCAGTATTTT. It yields the protein CASSVSGPSTDTQYF. This chain connects TRBV5-1 to TRBJ2-3; 7 bases fit TRBD2. Germline values: CDR1 SGHRS, CDR2 YFSETQ. V shed 4 bases and J 0 bases; nucleotides not matched to a gene: 5. The CDR3 is 15 residues long.

The chain recombines TRBV4-1 with TRBJ1-5; possibly TRBD1 for D (6 bases). The CDR3 runs to 14 residues. V shed 5 bases and J shed 7 bases, with 15 bases lying between them. Germline values: CDR1 MGHRA, CDR2 YSYEKL. The CDR3 reads CASSSMGAGQPQHF. The CDR3 DNA reads TGCGCCAGCAGCTCAATGGGGGCAGGACAGCCCCAGCATTTT.

This clone has more than one count but fewer than ten. V usage is TRBV29-1 and J usage is TRBJ1-3; 7 positions match TRBD1. The CDR3 is 17 residues long. Germline CDR1 SQVTM, CDR2 ANQGSEA. The J segment lost 0 bases and the V segment lost 7 bases, leaving 15 bases of the junction unmatched. The CDR3 sequence is CSARGEGAKGSGNTIYF. CDR3 nucleotides: TGCAGCGCGAGGGGTGAGGGGGCTAAGGGCTCTGGAAACACCATATATTTT.

The chain has TRBV6-4 and TRBJ2-7; D may be TRBD1 or TRBD2 (5 bases each). CDR3 length equals 12 residues. Trimming took 4 bases from V and 2 from J, leaving 6 bases between them. Germline assignment: CDR1 MRHNA and CDR2 SNTAGT. CDR3 nucleotides: TGTGCCAGCAGTGGAGGGGCCTACGAGCAGTACTTC. As protein: CASSGGAYEQYF.

The CDR3 sequence is CASQRWARSTDTQYF. CDR3 bases: TGTGCCAGTCAAAGGTGGGCGAGAAGCACAGATACGCAGTATTTT. This chain uses TRBV6-5 with TRBJ2-3; D gene uncertain. Per germline, CDR1 MNHEY and CDR2 SVGAGI. Trimming left V 9 bases short and J 0 bases short, with 16 bases between. The CDR3 covers 15 residues.

V usage is TRBV25-1 and J usage is TRBJ1-5; a weak D match, TRBD1 (6 bases). This CDR3 comprises 12 residues. CDR1 is MGHDK and CDR2 is SYGVNS in the germline V gene. Deletions cut 6 bases from V and 7 bases from J, with 10 bases between. As DNA, the CDR3 is TGTGCCAGCAGACAGGGAAGCCAGCCCCAGCATTTT. This sequence encodes CASRQGSQPQHF. Filled out from reference TRBV25-1 and TRBJ1-5, the complete variable domain reads EADIYQTPRYLVIGTGKKITLECSQTMGHDKMYWYQQDPGMELHLIHYSYGVNSTEKGDLSSESTVSRIRTEHFPLTLESARPSHTSQYLCASRQGSQPQHFGDGTRLSIL.

V and J are TRBV14 and TRBJ2-1; TRBD1 agrees at 7 bases. There are 13 residues in the CDR3. The trim removed 3 bases at V and 12 bases at J, leaving 8 bases unmatched. Germline CDR1 reads SGHDN; CDR2 reads FVKESK. The chain's CDR3 is CASSQGQLRGQFF. The CDR3 DNA is TGTGCCAGCAGCCAGGGACAGCTTCGGGGGCAGTTCTTC.

The J gene is TRBJ1-1, the V gene TRBV30; D unclear. Germline V CDR1 and CDR2: GTSNPN, SVGIG (reference sequence). The V gene lost 3 bases and the J gene lost 4 bases, with 9 bases spanning the gap. The CDR3 totals 12 residues. The CDR3 reads CAWRESVTEAFF. As DNA, the CDR3 is TGTGCCTGGAGGGAGTCGGTCACTGAAGCTTTCTTT.

This chain links TRBV7-3 with TRBJ1-1, with D hard to call. The CDR3 extends over 14 amino acids. Deletions cut 1 base from V and 1 base from J, with 7 bases between. The germline gives CDR1 SGHTA, CDR2 FQGTGA. This chain's CDR3 is CASSLIGRNTEAFF. The CDR3 bases are TGTGCCAGCAGCTTAATAGGCAGGAACACTGAAGCTTTCTTT.

In this sample, this clone turned up a few times. This chain connects TRBV7-2 to TRBJ2-7; D may match TRBD1 or TRBD2 (5 bases each). V dropped 3 bases and J dropped 0 bases, with 15 bases sitting between them. This CDR3 region has 16 residues. From germline, CDR1 is SGHTA and CDR2 FQGNSA. As DNA, the CDR3 is TGTGCCAGCAGCTTTCAGGGACCCCCTCTCTCCTACGAGCAGTACTTC. Its protein product is CASSFQGPPLSYEQYF.

The chain has TRBV11-1 and TRBJ1-5; TRBD1 matches at 7 bases. The CDR3 has 15 residues. Germline trimming cut 6 bases from V and 0 bases from J; bases unmatched to any gene: 5. In germline, CDR1 is SGHAT, CDR2 FQDESV (reference sequence). The CDR3 protein is CASRGQVYSNQPQHF. CDR3 nucleotides: TGTGCCAGCAGAGGACAGGTATATAGCAATCAGCCCCAGCATTTT.

A few counts support this clone. The V gene is TRBV7-7, the J gene TRBJ2-1; D may correspond to TRBD1 or TRBD2 (5 bases each). CDR3 length: 13 amino acids. Germline CDR1 and CDR2: SSHAT and FNYEAQ (reference sequence). V dropped 4 bases and J dropped 5 bases, with 9 bases sitting between them. CDR3 sequence reads: CASSSGTNNEQFF. In nucleotides, the CDR3 is TGTGCCAGCAGCTCCGGGACCAACAATGAGCAGTTCTTC.

The chain employs TRBV29-1 and TRBJ2-4; D gene uncertain. In germline, CDR1 is SQVTM, CDR2 ANQGSEA. Trimming pared 4 bases from V and 1 base from J, leaving 20 bases between. This CDR3 spans 17 amino acids. In DNA, the CDR3 is TGCAGCGTTGTGGCAGAGAATATCCGCCGGGCCAAAAACATTCAGTACTTC. The encoded protein is CSVVAENIRRAKNIQYF.

The V gene is TRBV2, the J gene TRBJ2-3, with D unresolved. The CDR3 extends over 14 amino acids. The V gene's germline CDR1 is SNHLY and CDR2 FYNNEI. Trimming left V 6 bases short and J 4 bases short, with 14 bases between. The CDR3 loop reads CASSLSSRADTQYF. The CDR3 nucleotides read TGTGCCAGCAGCCTATCGAGTAGGGCAGATACGCAGTATTTT.

The rearrangement uses TRBV29-1 and TRBJ1-5, with a tentative D call TRBD1 (5 bases). Germline CDR1 and CDR2: SQVTM and ANQGSEA. Trimming pared 5 bases from V and 2 bases from J, leaving 16 bases between. The CDR3 is 15 residues long. Written as DNA, the CDR3 is TGCAGCGTTACGACAAACGGGGCTGGCAATCAGCCCCAGCATTTT. Translation gives CSVTTNGAGNQPQHF.

This clone has just one count. The chain couples TRBV30 to TRBJ1-1; D unresolved. V shed 2 bases and J shed 6 bases, with 13 bases lying between them. This CDR3 is built from 13 residues. CDR1 is GTSNPN, CDR2 SVGIG, per germline (reference sequence). The CDR3 DNA is TGTGCCTGGAGTAAAGTAAATGGCGCTGAAGCTTTCTTT. Protein sequence: CAWSKVNGAEAFF.

The genes are TRBV29-1 and TRBJ2-3, with 7 nucleotides matching TRBD1. There are 14 residues in the CDR3. CDR1 SQVTM and CDR2 ANQGSEA come from the germline V gene. J was trimmed by 2 bases and V by 6 bases; bases with no gene match: 8. CDR3 amino acids: CSVSVGGPTDTQYF. The CDR3 DNA reads as TGCAGCGTCTCGGTAGGGGGCCCCACAGATACGCAGTATTTT.

This chain links TRBV30 with TRBJ1-5; 9 nucleotides align to TRBD1. The V gene end was trimmed by 3 bases and the J gene end by 4 bases; junction bases not matched to a gene: 7. The germline CDR1 and CDR2 sequences are GTSNPN and SVGIG (reference sequence). CDR3 size: 15 residues. The CDR3 here is CAWSHRGLFNQPQHF. The CDR3 DNA reads as TGTGCCTGGAGCCACAGGGGGCTGTTTAATCAGCCCCAGCATTTT.